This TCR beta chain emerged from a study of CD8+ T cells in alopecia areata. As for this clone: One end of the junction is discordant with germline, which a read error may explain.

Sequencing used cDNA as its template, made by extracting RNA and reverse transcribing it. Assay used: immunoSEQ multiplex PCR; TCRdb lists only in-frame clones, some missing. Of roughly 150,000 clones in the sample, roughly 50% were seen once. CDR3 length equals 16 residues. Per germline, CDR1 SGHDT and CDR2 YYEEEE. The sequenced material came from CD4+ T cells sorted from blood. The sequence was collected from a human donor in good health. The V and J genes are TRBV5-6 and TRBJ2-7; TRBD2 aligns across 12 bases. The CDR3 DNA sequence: TGTGCCAGCAGCTTAGGACTAGCGGGAACCTCCAACGAGCAGTACTTC. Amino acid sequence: CASSLGLAGTSNEQYF.